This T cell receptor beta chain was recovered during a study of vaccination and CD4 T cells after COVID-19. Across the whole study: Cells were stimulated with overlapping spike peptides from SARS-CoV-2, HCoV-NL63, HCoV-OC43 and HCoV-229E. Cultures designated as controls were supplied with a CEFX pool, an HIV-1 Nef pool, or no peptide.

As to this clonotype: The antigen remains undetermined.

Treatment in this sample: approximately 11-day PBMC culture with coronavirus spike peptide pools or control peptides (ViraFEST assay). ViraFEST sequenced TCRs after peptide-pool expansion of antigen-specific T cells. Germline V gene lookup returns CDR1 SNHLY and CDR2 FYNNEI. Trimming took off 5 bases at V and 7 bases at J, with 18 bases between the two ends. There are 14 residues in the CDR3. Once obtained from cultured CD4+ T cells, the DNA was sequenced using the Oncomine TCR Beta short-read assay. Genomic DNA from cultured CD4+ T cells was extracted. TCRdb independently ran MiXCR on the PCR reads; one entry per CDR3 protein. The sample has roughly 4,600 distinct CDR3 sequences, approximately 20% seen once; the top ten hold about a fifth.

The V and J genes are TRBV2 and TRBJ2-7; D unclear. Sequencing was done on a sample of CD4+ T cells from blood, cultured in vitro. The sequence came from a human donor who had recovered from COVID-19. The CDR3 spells CASSKIRVPPEQYF. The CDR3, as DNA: TGTGCCAGCAGTAAAATCCGGGTACCCCCGGAGCAGTACTTC.